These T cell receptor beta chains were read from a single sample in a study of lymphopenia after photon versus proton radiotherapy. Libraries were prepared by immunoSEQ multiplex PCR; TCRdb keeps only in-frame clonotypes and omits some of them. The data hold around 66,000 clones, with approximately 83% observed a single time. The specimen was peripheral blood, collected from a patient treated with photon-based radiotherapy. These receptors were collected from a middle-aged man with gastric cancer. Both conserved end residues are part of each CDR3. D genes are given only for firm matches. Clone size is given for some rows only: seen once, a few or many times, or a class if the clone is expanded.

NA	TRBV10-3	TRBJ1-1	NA	TGTGCCATCAGGGGGACCCTCTCTTGGAACACTGAAGCTTTCTTT	CAIRGTLSWNTEAFF
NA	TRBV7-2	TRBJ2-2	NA	TGTGCCAGCAGTCGACAGCCGAACACCGGGGAGCTGTTTTTT	CASSRQPNTGELFF
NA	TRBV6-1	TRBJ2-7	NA	TGTGCCAGCAGAGCCTCGGGGGACGAGCAGTACTTC	CASRASGDEQYF
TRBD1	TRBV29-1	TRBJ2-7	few	TGCAGCGTTGAATCGGCAGGGGGCTACGAGCAGTACTTC	CSVESAGGYEQYF
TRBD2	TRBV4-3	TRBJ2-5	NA	TGCGCCAGCAGCCCGTCTAGCGGGGGGCTCCAAGAGACCCAGTACTTC	CASSPSSGGLQETQYF
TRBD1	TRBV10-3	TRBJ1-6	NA	TGTGCCACTCTAGGCGGGACAGACCGTCATTCACCCCTCCACTTT	CATLGGTDRHSPLHF
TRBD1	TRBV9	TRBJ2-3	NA	TGTGCCAGCAGCGTCTACGGGACAGGGGGCCCAGATACGCAGTATTTT	CASSVYGTGGPDTQYF
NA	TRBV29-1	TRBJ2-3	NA	TGCAGCGTTGAGGGAACTAGCACAGATACGCAGTATTTT	CSVEGTSTDTQYF
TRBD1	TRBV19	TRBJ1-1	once	TGTGCCAGTAGTCCCGGACAGGGGGTTGGCACTGAAGCTTTCTTT	CASSPGQGVGTEAFF
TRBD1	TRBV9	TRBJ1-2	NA	TGTGCCAGCAGCATCCGACAGGGGGAATATGGCTACACCTTC	CASSIRQGEYGYTF
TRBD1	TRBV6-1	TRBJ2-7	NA	TGTGCCAGCGACAGGGGGTACGAGCAGTACTTC	CASDRGYEQYF
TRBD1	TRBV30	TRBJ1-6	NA	TGTGCCTGGAGTATGAAAGGGACAGGGGTCCCCCTACTCCACTTT	CAWSMKGTGVPLLHF
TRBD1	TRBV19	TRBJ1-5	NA	TGTGCCAGTAGTATTAGTAGGGGGCCCTATCAGCCCCAGCATTTT	CASSISRGPYQPQHF
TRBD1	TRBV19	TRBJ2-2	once	TGTGCCAGTTCCGTACAGGGGACCACCGGGGAGCTGTTTTTT	CASSVQGTTGELFF
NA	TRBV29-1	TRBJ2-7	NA	TGCAGTGCCTCGGGGTCGAGGGAGCAGTACTTC	CSASGSREQYF
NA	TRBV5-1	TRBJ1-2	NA	TGCGCCAGCAGCTTGGGGTCACCACCAAACTATGGCTACACCTTC	CASSLGSPPNYGYTF
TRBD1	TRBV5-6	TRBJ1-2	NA	TGTGCCAGCAGCCCAACGGACAGGGACTACACCTTC	CASSPTDRDYTF
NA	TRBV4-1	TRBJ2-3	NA	TGCGCCAGCAGCCGACCACAGGGAGGCGCAGATACGCAGTATTTT	CASSRPQGGADTQYF
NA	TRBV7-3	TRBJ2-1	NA	TGTGCCAGCAGCTTAGGTGCTGGGGGGCGCGGTGTTTCCTACAATGAGCAGTTCTTC	CASSLGAGGRGVSYNEQFF
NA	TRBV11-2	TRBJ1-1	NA	TGTGCCAGCAACTTAGGGGCGAACACTGAAGCTTTCTTT	CASNLGANTEAFF
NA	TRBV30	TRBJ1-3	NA	TGTGCCTGGAGTGAGGACAGAGCCTCTGGAAACACCATATATTTT	CAWSEDRASGNTIYF
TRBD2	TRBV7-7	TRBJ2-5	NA	TGTGCCAGCACCGAAGGGGCTAGCGGGGGGGCATGGGAGACCCAGTACTTC	CASTEGASGGAWETQYF
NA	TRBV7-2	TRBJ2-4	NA	TGTGCCAGCAGCTTAGCTGTGGGGCAAAACATTCAGTACTTC	CASSLAVGQNIQYF
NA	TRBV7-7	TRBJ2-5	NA	TGTGCTAGCAGTTCGACAGAACAAGAGACCCAGTACTTC	CASSSTEQETQYF
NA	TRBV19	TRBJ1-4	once	TGTGCCAGTAGTAAACGGGTTTGGGCGGAGAAAGCAACTAATGAAAAACTGTTTTTT	CASSKRVWAEKATNEKLFF
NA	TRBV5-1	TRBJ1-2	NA	TGCGCCAGCAGCTTGGCGCTCGGCACAAACTATGGCTACACCTTC	CASSLALGTNYGYTF
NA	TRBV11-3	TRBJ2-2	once	TGTGCCAGCGATGTCGGGGGCCATTCGAACACCGGGGAGCTGTTTTTT	CASDVGGHSNTGELFF
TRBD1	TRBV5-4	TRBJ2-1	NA	TGTGCCAGCAGCCGAGACAGGGGGCGCTACAATGAGCAGTTCTTC	CASSRDRGRYNEQFF
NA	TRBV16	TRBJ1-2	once	TGTGCCAGCAGCCCATTCCGGGACCCCCTGGGAGGCTACACCTTC	CASSPFRDPLGGYTF
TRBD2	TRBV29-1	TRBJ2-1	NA	TGCAGCGCAACCGGGACTAGCGTAAACAATGAGCAGTTCTTC	CSATGTSVNNEQFF
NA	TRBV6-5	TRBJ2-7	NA	TGTGCCAGCAGAGACTCCTACGAGCAGTACTTC	CASRDSYEQYF
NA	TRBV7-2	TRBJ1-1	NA	TGTGCCAGCAGTGAGGTGTGGGGCACTGAAGCTTTCTTT	CASSEVWGTEAFF
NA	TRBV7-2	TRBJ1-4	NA	TGTGCCAGCAGCCTCCGGGGGCGTAGGACTAATGAAAAACTGTTTTTT	CASSLRGRRTNEKLFF
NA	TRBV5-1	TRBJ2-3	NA	TGCGCCAGCAGCCTGTTACAGGGAAAGGGCACAGATACGCAGTATTTT	CASSLLQGKGTDTQYF
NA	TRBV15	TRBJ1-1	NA	TGTGCCACCAGCAGAGGTAGGGACACTGAAGCTTTCTTT	CATSRGRDTEAFF